The 15 T cell receptor beta chains below come from one sample, sequenced in a study of CD8+ T cells in alopecia areata. Treatment noted: oral pan-JAK inhibitor, 5-10 mg twice daily. cDNA serving as the sequencing template came from extracted, reverse transcribed RNA. Only in-frame clones appear in the TCRdb table, and some are missing; sequencing was by immunoSEQ multiplex PCR. This table holds fewer than 250,000 clones, around 60% found once. The sample consisted of CD4+ T cells sorted from blood, taken at week 4, from a patient treated with tofacitinib. These receptor sequences come from a human donor with alopecia areata.

The chain carries TRBV29-1 and TRBJ2-5; 11 nucleotides match TRBD2. CDR3 length: 14 amino acids. Germline V lookup: CDR1 SQVTM, CDR2 ANQGSEA. V shed 4 bases and J 1 base; nucleotides not matched to a gene: 2. Here the CDR3 reads CSVVTSGAQETQYF. The CDR3 region has the DNA TGCAGCGTTGTGACTAGCGGGGCCCAAGAGACCCAGTACTTC. Drawing the rest from reference TRBV29-1 and TRBJ2-5, the complete variable domain is SAVISQKPSRDICQRGTSLTIQCQVDSQVTMMFWYRQQPGQSLTLIATANQGSEATYESGFVIDKFPISRPNLTFSTLTVSNMSPEDSSIYLCSVVTSGAQETQYFGPGTRLLVL.

This clone was picked up one time. The J gene is TRBJ2-1, the V gene TRBV7-2, with 8 bases that match TRBD2. CDR3 length: 13 amino acids. Germline CDR1 is SGHTA and CDR2 is FQGNSA. J gave up 15 bases and V 2 bases, and 9 bases lay outside the gene matches. CDR3 nucleotide sequence: TGTGCCAGCAGCTTAAGGACTAGCCACCGCCTGTTCTTC. It is translated as CASSLRTSHRLFF.

The V call is TRBV30, the J call TRBJ2-1, with unresolved D. From germline, CDR1 is GTSNPN and CDR2 SVGIG (reference sequence). The CDR3 sequence is 13 residues long. CDR3 nucleotides: TGTGCTACAGCTGATAGCTCCTACAATGAGCAGTTCTTC. It codes for CATADSSYNEQFF.

The chain joins TRBV5-1 to TRBJ2-7; TRBD1 agrees at 8 bases. CDR1 and CDR2 (germline): SGHRS, YFSETQ. The CDR3 runs 15 residues. With V trimmed by 4 bases and J by 3 bases, 9 bases remained unmatched. CDR3 sequence reads: CASSPGGTGDYEQYF. The DNA of the CDR3 is TGCGCCAGCAGCCCTGGAGGGACAGGAGACTACGAGCAGTACTTC. Together with reference TRBV5-1 and TRBJ2-7, the CDR3 gives the full variable domain: KAGVTQTPRYLIKTRGQQVTLSCSPISGHRSVSWYQQTPGQGLQFLFEYFSETQRNKGNFPGRFSGRQFSNSRSEMNVSTLELGDSALYLCASSPGGTGDYEQYFGPGTRLTVT.

This chain uses TRBV5-1 with TRBJ2-7; 7 nucleotides match TRBD1. The V gene's germline CDR1 is SGHRS and CDR2 YFSETQ. The CDR3 is 15 residues long. V lost 7 bases, J lost 1 base, and 11 bases stayed unmatched. For the CDR3, the DNA is TGCGCCAGCCATCGTACAGGGGCCCCATCCTACGAGCAGTACTTC. This gives the protein CASHRTGAPSYEQYF.

As to this clone: The junction and the germline gene differ at one end; a read error may be behind it. V gene TRBV29-1 combines with J gene TRBJ2-7; tentatively, D is TRBD2 (5 bases). Germline loops: CDR1 SQVTM, CDR2 ANQGSEA. The CDR3 consists of 13 residues. This CDR3 reads CSVVEVPSSEQYF. CDR3 bases: TGCAGCGTTGTGGAGGTCCCCTCCTCCGAGCAGTACTTC.

This clone was seen a single time. This chain connects TRBV18 to TRBJ2-7; 8 bases agree with TRBD1. CDR3 length: 17 amino acids. The germline V gene has CDR1 KGHSH and CDR2 LQKENI. The V segment lost 0 bases and the J segment 5 bases; nucleotides outside the gene matches: 12. The CDR3 is CASSPPWGRTGLNEQYF. CDR3 bases: TGTGCCAGCTCACCACCCTGGGGCCGGACAGGGCTAAACGAGCAGTACTTC.

The chain uses TRBV29-1 and TRBJ1-5, with D tentatively TRBD1 (5 bases). Per the germline V gene, CDR1 is SQVTM and CDR2 is ANQGSEA. The CDR3 totals 11 residues. Trimming cost V 5 bases and J 8 bases, with 10 bases left between them. The CDR3 DNA reads as TGCAGCGTTCAGGGTCCGGAGCCCCAGCATTTT. This sequence encodes CSVQGPEPQHF. The variable domain in full, with the rest retrieved from reference TRBV29-1 and TRBJ1-5, is SAVISQKPSRDICQRGTSLTIQCQVDSQVTMMFWYRQQPGQSLTLIATANQGSEATYESGFVIDKFPISRPNLTFSTLTVSNMSPEDSSIYLCSVQGPEPQHFGDGTRLSIL.

The V and J genes are TRBV15 and TRBJ1-1, with 7 bases aligning to TRBD1. Germline loops: CDR1 LNHNV, CDR2 YYDKDF (reference sequence). Trimming removed 1 base from V and 8 bases from J; junction bases left unmatched: 1. This CDR3 is 12 amino acids long. The CDR3 spells CATSRARGEAFF. DNA for the CDR3: TGTGCCACCAGCAGAGCCAGGGGGGAAGCTTTCTTT.

The genes are TRBV19 and TRBJ2-1, with TRBD2 as a possible D gene (6 bases). CDR1 is LNHDA, CDR2 SQIVND, per germline (reference sequence). CDR3 size: 15 residues. V was shortened by 4 bases and J by 6 bases, with 16 bases between the two germline ends. The DNA of the CDR3 is TGTGCCAGTAGTAAGACTAGAGGTGCTGGCAATGAGCAGTTCTTC. Translating it yields CASSKTRGAGNEQFF. The whole variable domain, filled in from reference TRBV19 and TRBJ2-1, reads DGGITQSPKYLFRKEGQNVTLSCEQNLNHDAMYWYRQDPGQGLRLIYYSQIVNDFQKGDIAEGYSVSREKKESFPLTVTSAQKNPTAFYLCASSKTRGAGNEQFFGPGTRLTVL.

The chain recombines TRBV6-5 with TRBJ1-2; a possible D gene is TRBD1 (5 bases). V lost 5 bases and J 0 bases, leaving 13 bases between the germline ends. CDR3 length equals 15 residues. Germline V gene sequence: CDR1 MNHEY, CDR2 SVGAGI. The CDR3 protein is CASSSRGGANYGYTF. The CDR3 DNA follows: TGTGCCAGCAGTAGTCGGGGGGGGGCTAACTATGGCTACACCTTC.

V usage is TRBV4-1 and J usage is TRBJ2-5, with 9 bases that match TRBD2. The V and J ends lost 4 bases and 3 bases, in that order; junction bases with no gene match: 6. Germline CDR1 and CDR2: MGHRA and YSYEKL. This CDR3 has 15 amino acids. For the CDR3, the DNA is TGCGCCAGCAGCCTTAGCGGGAGTAGTAAAGAGACCCAGTACTTC. This codes for CASSLSGSSKETQYF.

This sequence joins TRBV11-3 and TRBJ2-1, with 11 bases aligning to TRBD2. Germline V gives CDR1 SGHNT, CDR2 YENEEA. V was pared by 1 base and J by 6 bases, with 8 bases of the junction left unmatched. The CDR3 length is 17 residues. The CDR3 spells CASSLGLTSGNLNEQFF. In nucleotides, the CDR3 is TGTGCCAGCAGCTTAGGGTTGACTAGCGGGAACCTCAATGAGCAGTTCTTC.

The V gene is TRBV9, the J gene TRBJ2-1; 14 bases align to TRBD2. Germline CDR1 and CDR2: SGDLS and YYNGEE. The length of the CDR3 is 16 residues. V shed 3 bases, J shed 9 bases, and the junction held 8 bases outside the gene matches. Written as DNA, the CDR3 is TGTGCCAGCAGCGGAGCAGGGACTAGCGGGAGCGGTGAGCAGTTCTTC. Translation: CASSGAGTSGSGEQFF.

In this sample, this clone turned up once. V usage is TRBV29-1 and J usage is TRBJ2-6; no definite D call. Germline values: CDR1 SQVTM, CDR2 ANQGSEA. Deletions cut 5 bases from V and 4 bases from J, with 12 bases between. CDR3 size: 14 residues. In DNA, the CDR3 is TGCAGCGTTTCGGGTGGGGAAGGGGCCAACGTCCTGACTTTC. It specifies CSVSGGEGANVLTF.